This T cell receptor beta chain is from a study of blood T cell repertoires in COVID-19. The CDR3 sequence is 13 residues long. J was trimmed by 4 bases and V by 3 bases; bases with no gene match: 2. CDR1 and CDR2 from the germline V gene are GTSNPN and SVGIG (reference sequence). Sequenced by immunoSEQ multiplex PCR; TCRdb stores in-frame clones only, minus some. The sample holds some 450,000 clones, approximately 88% seen once. The sequenced sample consisted of peripheral blood. This TCR was recovered from a woman aged 45-60 years with COVID-19, enrolled during active disease. This chain connects TRBV30 to TRBJ1-5; 8 positions match TRBD1. CDR3 sequence reads: CAWRQGENQPQHF. The CDR3 DNA reads TGTGCCTGGAGACAGGGGGAAAATCAGCCCCAGCATTTT.